Presented here are 3 T cell receptor beta chains from one specimen sequenced in a study of a mutant IDH1 vaccine in newly diagnosed glioma (dated by TCRdb to the early 2020s). The time point label on this specimen signifies: baseline, week 1 (first vaccination visit). Read against the paper, the sample's treatment or condition label means: pre-vaccination baseline after standard-of-care therapy. The library came from the immunoSEQ multiplex PCR assay. TCRdb took this table from immuneACCESS and kept in-frame rearrangements with V and J called. Such tables lack part of the clones; where checked against another copy, unresolved V genes explain under half of the gap, and the rest is unexplained. Here the sample has over 75,000 clones; 80% occur a single time. The top ten hold less than 9.5% of the sample. The starting material was PBMCs, obtained from a glioma patient treated with radiotherapy, temozolomide or both. These receptors came from a man between 35 and 55 years old with glioma.

V and J are TRBV11-2 and TRBJ1-6, with 11 bases matching TRBD1. Germline-derived CDR1 and CDR2 are SGHAT and FQNNGV. V lost 3 bases and J lost 10; bases outside the gene matches: 8. The length of the CDR3 is 16 residues. The CDR3 bases are TGTGCCAGCAGCTTCCAAACCGGGACAGGGGGATCACCCCTCCACTTT. Protein product: CASSFQTGTGGSPLHF.

The chain joins TRBV4-2 to TRBJ2-7; tentatively, D is TRBD1 (6 bases). The V gene lost 0 bases and the J gene lost 1 base, with 13 bases spanning the gap. CDR3 length equals 16 residues. The germline V gene has CDR1 LGHNA and CDR2 YNFKEQ. Here the CDR3 DNA reads TGTGCCAGCAGCCAAGATTTCAGGGGAAGTTCCTACGAGCAGTACTTC. Its protein is CASSQDFRGSSYEQYF.

This clone was observed once. V and J are TRBV19 and TRBJ1-1; TRBD1 is a possible D gene (5 bases). V was shortened by 5 bases and J by 4 bases, with 14 bases between the two germline ends. The CDR3 has 14 residues. Germline lookup yields CDR1 LNHDA and CDR2 SQIVND (reference sequence). The CDR3 region is CASSLQGRSTEAFF. The CDR3 DNA is TGTGCCAGTAGTCTCCAGGGTCGGAGCACTGAAGCTTTCTTT. Supplemented by reference TRBV19 and TRBJ1-1, the full variable domain reads DGGITQSPKYLFRKEGQNVTLSCEQNLNHDAMYWYRQDPGQGLRLIYYSQIVNDFQKGDIAEGYSVSREKKESFPLTVTSAQKNPTAFYLCASSLQGRSTEAFFGQGTRLTVV.